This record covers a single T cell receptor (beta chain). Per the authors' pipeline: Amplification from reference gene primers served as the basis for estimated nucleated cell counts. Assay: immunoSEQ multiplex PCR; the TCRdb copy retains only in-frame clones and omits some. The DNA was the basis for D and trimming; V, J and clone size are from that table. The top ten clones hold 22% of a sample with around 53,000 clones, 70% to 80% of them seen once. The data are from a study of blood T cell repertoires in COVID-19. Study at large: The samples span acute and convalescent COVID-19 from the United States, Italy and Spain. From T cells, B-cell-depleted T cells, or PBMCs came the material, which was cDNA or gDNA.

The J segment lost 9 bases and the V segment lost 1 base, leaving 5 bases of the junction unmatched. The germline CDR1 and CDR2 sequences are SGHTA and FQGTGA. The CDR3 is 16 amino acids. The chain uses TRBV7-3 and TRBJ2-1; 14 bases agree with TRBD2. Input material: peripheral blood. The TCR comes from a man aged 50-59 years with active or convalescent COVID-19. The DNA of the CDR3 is TGTGCCAGCAGCTTAAGAGTGGGACTAGCGGGAGTTGAGCAGTTCTTC. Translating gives CASSLRVGLAGVEQFF.